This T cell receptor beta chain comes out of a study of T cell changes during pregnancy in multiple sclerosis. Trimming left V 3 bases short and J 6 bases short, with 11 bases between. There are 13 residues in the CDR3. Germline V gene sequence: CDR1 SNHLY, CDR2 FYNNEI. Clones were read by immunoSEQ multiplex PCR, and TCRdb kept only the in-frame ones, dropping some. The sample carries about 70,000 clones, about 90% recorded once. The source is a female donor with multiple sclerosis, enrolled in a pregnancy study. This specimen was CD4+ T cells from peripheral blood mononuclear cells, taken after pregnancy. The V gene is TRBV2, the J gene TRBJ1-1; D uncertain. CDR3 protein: CASSERRRPEAFF. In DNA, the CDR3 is TGTGCCAGCAGTGAGCGGAGGAGGCCTGAAGCTTTCTTT.